This is a list of T cell receptor beta chains from one sample in a study of blood T cell repertoires in COVID-19. Produced via immunoSEQ multiplex PCR; TCRdb's table is partial and in-frame only. This table holds 150,000 to 200,000 clones, approximately 88% found once. Sequencing input: peripheral blood. Source of these receptors: a woman aged 25-40 years with acute or convalescent COVID-19. Each CDR3 is given with its conserved first and last residue. The D gene is left open where the match is weak. The size entry is marked missing in some rows and otherwise reads once, few, many or a size class.

D	V	J	size	DNA	CDR3
.	TRBV5-6	TRBJ2-5	.	TGTGCCAGCAGTTCTCGGACAGCTCTGGTGGAGACCCAGTACTTC	CASSSRTALVETQYF
.	TRBV29-1	TRBJ2-1	.	TGCAGCGTAGAGGGAATTTCCTACAATGAGCAGTTCTTC	CSVEGISYNEQFF
.	TRBV7-9	TRBJ1-2	.	TGTGCCAGCAGCTTAGTTCGGGGTCTCTCCTTC	CASSLVRGLSF
.	TRBV5-1	TRBJ1-3	.	TGCGCCAGCAGCTTGGGGGGCCCTGGAAACACCATATATTTT	CASSLGGPGNTIYF
.	TRBV2	TRBJ2-4	few	TGTGCCAGCAGTACCCGACTAGCCAAAAACATTCAGTACTTC	CASSTRLAKNIQYF
.	TRBV19	TRBJ2-7	.	TGTGCCAGTAGTAAATCTGGTAGCTCCTACGAGCAGTACTTC	CASSKSGSSYEQYF
.	TRBV7-8	TRBJ2-1	.	TGTGCCAGCAGCTTAGTTAGGCTAGCCTCCTACAATGAGCAGTTCTTC	CASSLVRLASYNEQFF
TRBD1	TRBV28	TRBJ1-1	few	TGTGCCACCTCAGACAGGGACACTGAAGCTTTCTTT	CATSDRDTEAFF
.	TRBV14	TRBJ2-5	once	TGTGCCAGCAGCCAAGGTAGTGGAGAGACCCAGTACTTC	CASSQGSGETQYF
.	TRBV19	TRBJ1-5	.	TGTGCCAGTAGTGTTCAGGGAACTCAGCATTTT	CASSVQGTQHF
.	TRBV21-1	TRBJ1-6	.	TGTGCCAGCAGCAAAGACAGGGTGGACTCACCCCTCCACTTT	CASSKDRVDSPLHF
.	TRBV24-1	TRBJ2-3	.	TGTGCCACCAGTGATTTCGGGGATACGCAGTATTTT	CATSDFGDTQYF
.	TRBV5-1	TRBJ2-1	once	TGCGCCAGTGGTGAGGAGGCAGAAGGTGAGCAGTTCTTC	CASGEEAEGEQFF
.	TRBV4-2	TRBJ2-6	.	TGTGCCAGCAGCCAAGATAGGGTAGGGGCCTCTGGGGCCAACGTCCTGACTTTC	CASSQDRVGASGANVLTF
.	TRBV27	TRBJ1-6	.	TGTGCCAGCAGTGTCTCCCCCCCCACCGCGGGGCGCCGGGATTCACCCCTCCACTTT	CASSVSPPTAGRRDSPLHF
.	TRBV4-2	TRBJ2-6	.	TGTGCCAGCAGCCAAGAATCCTCAGGATCTGGGGCCAACGTCCTGACTTTC	CASSQESSGSGANVLTF
.	TRBV28	TRBJ2-7	.	TGTGCCAGCAGTCCCGCCCTCCCCTTAATGGGAGCCAATCACGAGCAGTACTTC	CASSPALPLMGANHEQYF
.	TRBV10-3	TRBJ2-7	.	TGTGCCACCCTTGGACTACTGAGCTCCTACGAGCAGTACTTC	CATLGLLSSYEQYF
.	TRBV7-2	TRBJ2-2	.	TGTGCCAGCAGCTTAGTCACGGGGGTCACCGGGGAGCTGTTTTTT	CASSLVTGVTGELFF
TRBD2	TRBV12-3/TRBV12-4	TRBJ2-1	.	TGTGCCAACCGACTAGCCGAGAACAATGAGCAGTTCTTC	CANRLAENNEQFF
TRBD1	TRBV7-2	TRBJ2-7	.	TGTGCCAGCAGCACCGGACAGGGCTACGAGCAGTACTTC	CASSTGQGYEQYF
TRBD2	TRBV20-1	TRBJ2-3	.	TGCAGTGCTACGACTAGCGGGAGTCATTTT	CSATTSGSHF
TRBD1	TRBV28	TRBJ2-7	.	TGTGCCAGCAGTTTTGGACAGGGGCTGGGCGAGCAGTACTTC	CASSFGQGLGEQYF
.	TRBV28	TRBJ2-3	once	TGTGCCAGCAGACTTAGCCCTAGCACAGATACGCAGTATTTT	CASRLSPSTDTQYF
.	TRBV7-2	TRBJ2-1	.	TGTGCCAGCAGCGTAGCCCTCCGCTCCTACAATGAGCAGTTCTTC	CASSVALRSYNEQFF
TRBD2	TRBV28	TRBJ2-4	.	TGTGCCAGCAGTCCAGCGGGACCGCCAAACATTCAGTACTTC	CASSPAGPPNIQYF
.	TRBV2	TRBJ1-5	.	TGTGCCAGCAGAGCAGGGTCGTTTGTGGATCAGCCCCAGCATTTT	CASRAGSFVDQPQHF
TRBD1	TRBV29-1	TRBJ1-1	few	TGCAGCGTTGGTCAGGGGGACGTTGAAGCTTTCTTT	CSVGQGDVEAFF
.	TRBV7-2	TRBJ2-2	.	TGTGCCAGCAGCTTAAGGGGTACCACCGGGGAGCTGTTTTTT	CASSLRGTTGELFF
TRBD1	TRBV7-9	TRBJ1-4	many	TGTGCCAGCAGCTCGTCCCGGGACAGAGCCCTTGCAACTAATGAAAAACTGTTTTTT	CASSSSRDRALATNEKLFF
.	TRBV6-2/TRBV6-3	TRBJ1-1	.	TGTGCCAGCAGTTATAATCCCCTCGAAGCTTTCTTT	CASSYNPLEAFF
.	TRBV11-2	TRBJ2-1	.	TGTGCCAGCGGGGAAGGGAGGGAGCAGTTCTTC	CASGEGREQFF
.	TRBV3-1/TRBV3-2	TRBJ1-3	medium-sized	TGTGCCAGCAGCCAAGCATGGAGGGATAGCTCTGGAAACACCATATATTTT	CASSQAWRDSSGNTIYF
.	TRBV7-9	TRBJ1-5	.	TGTGCCAGCAGCCCTGACGGGTCTGGGCCCCAGCATTTT	CASSPDGSGPQHF
.	TRBV7-9	TRBJ2-1	once	TGTGCCAGCGGGGGCCTCGGTGAGCAGTTCTTC	CASGGLGEQFF
.	TRBV19	TRBJ1-6	.	TGTGCCAGTAGTATTCAAGGCGCGGTAAATTCACCCCTCCACTTT	CASSIQGAVNSPLHF
.	TRBV2	TRBJ1-1	.	TGTGCCAGCGCAGGGGAAAACACTGAAGCTTTCTTT	CASAGENTEAFF
.	TRBV29-1	TRBJ2-5	.	TGCAGCGTTGGGGGGATTGGGGGCTGGAGTGAGACCCAGTACTTC	CSVGGIGGWSETQYF
TRBD1	TRBV6-5	TRBJ1-1	.	TGTGCCAGCAGTCCCCGACAGGGAGGGAACACTGAAGCTTTCTTT	CASSPRQGGNTEAFF
.	TRBV7-9	TRBJ2-1	.	TGTGCCAGCAGCTTCGTGGGCGAGCAGTTCTTC	CASSFVGEQFF
TRBD2	TRBV5-1	TRBJ2-1	.	TGCGCCAGCAGCCCTCAGACTAGCGGGAGGGGGGGATCCTACAATGAGCAGTTCTTC	CASSPQTSGRGGSYNEQFF